This TCR beta chain was sequenced in a study of blood T cell repertoires in COVID-19. About the study: In each case, the material was cDNA or gDNA derived from T cells, B-cell-depleted T cells, or PBMCs.

Data came from immunoSEQ multiplex PCR; TCRdb stores just in-frame clones and leaves some out. This table holds 70,000 to 90,000 clones, 88% found once. In this sample, this clone turned up once. The CDR3 consists of 11 residues. Germline values: CDR1 MNHNY, CDR2 SVGAGI (reference sequence). Trimming removed 6 bases at V and 9 bases at J, with 8 bases between. The receptor was derived from a man aged 50 to 60 with acute or convalescent COVID-19. The chain links TRBV6-6 to TRBJ2-2; no definite D call. Sample: peripheral blood. The DNA of the CDR3 is TGTGCCAGCAGCCCCCAATGGGAGCTGTTTTTT. Amino acid sequence: CASSPQWELFF.